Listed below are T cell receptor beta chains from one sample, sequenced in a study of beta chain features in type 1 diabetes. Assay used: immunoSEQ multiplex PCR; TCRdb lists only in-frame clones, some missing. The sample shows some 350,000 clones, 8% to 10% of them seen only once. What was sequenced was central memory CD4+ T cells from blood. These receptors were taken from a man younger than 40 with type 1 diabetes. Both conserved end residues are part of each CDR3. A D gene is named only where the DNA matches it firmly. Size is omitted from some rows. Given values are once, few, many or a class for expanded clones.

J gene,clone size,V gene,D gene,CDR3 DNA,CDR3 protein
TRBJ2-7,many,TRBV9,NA,TGTGCCAGCAGCGTAGGCCCCCACGAGCAGTACTTC,CASSVGPHEQYF
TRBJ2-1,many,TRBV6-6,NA,TGTGCCACCGCGGCGGTGAGCTCCTACAATGAGCAGTTCTTC,CATAAVSSYNEQFF
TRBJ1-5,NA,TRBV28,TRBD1,TGTGCCAGCAGCTTCTGGACAGGAACTAATCAGCCCCAGCATTTT,CASSFWTGTNQPQHF
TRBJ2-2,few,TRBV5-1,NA,TGCGCCAGCAGCTTGATCCCGGGGCCCGGGGAGCTGTTTTTT,CASSLIPGPGELFF
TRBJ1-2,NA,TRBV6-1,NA,TGTGCCAGCAGGCCTGACAAGAGGATGGGCTACACCTTC,CASRPDKRMGYTF
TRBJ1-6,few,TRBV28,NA,TGTGCCAGCAGTTCACCTGTTGATTCACCCCTCCACTTT,CASSSPVDSPLHF
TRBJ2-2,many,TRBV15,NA,TGTGCCACCAGCATAGCCCCAGGGACCGGGGAGCTGTTTTTT,CATSIAPGTGELFF
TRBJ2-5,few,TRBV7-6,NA,TGTGCCAGCAGCTTAGTGGGTGACTTCGAAGAGACCCAGTACTTC,CASSLVGDFEETQYF
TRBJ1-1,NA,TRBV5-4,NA,TGTGCCAGCAGCTTGGTTCCAACAGGGACTGAAGCTTTCTTT,CASSLVPTGTEAFF
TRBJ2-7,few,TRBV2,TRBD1,TGTGCCAGCAGCCCCACCAGGGACAGGGCTTTTTTT,CASSPTRDRAFF
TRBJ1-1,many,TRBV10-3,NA,TGTGCCATCAGTAGCTCCGGGGCTGAAGCTTTCTTT,CAISSSGAEAFF
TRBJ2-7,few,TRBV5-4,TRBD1,TGTGCCAGCAGCCCTCTTACAGGGGCCCGTTACGAGCAGTACTTC,CASSPLTGARYEQYF
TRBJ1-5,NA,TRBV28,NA,TGTGCCAGCAGTTTAATGGGGGGCGTTCGACCCCAGCATTTT,CASSLMGGVRPQHF
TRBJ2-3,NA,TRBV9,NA,TGTGCCAGCAGCCCCACGGGGCGAGCAGATACGCAGTATTTT,CASSPTGRADTQYF
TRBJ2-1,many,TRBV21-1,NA,TGTGCCAGCAGCAAGATACGGACAGGCCAGGGGAATGAGCAGTTCTTC,CASSKIRTGQGNEQFF
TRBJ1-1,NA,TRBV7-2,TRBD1,TGTGCCAGCAGCTTCGGACAGGGAACTGAAGCTTTCTTT,CASSFGQGTEAFF
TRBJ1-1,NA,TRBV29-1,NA,TGCAGCGTTGAGCGAGGCCTCCGGCGGACTGAAGCTTTCTTT,CSVERGLRRTEAFF
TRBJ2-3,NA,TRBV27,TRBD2,TGTGCCAGCACGATAGCCGGGACTAGCGGGAGCACTACGCAGTATTTT,CASTIAGTSGSTTQYF
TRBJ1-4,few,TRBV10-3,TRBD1,TGTGCCATCAGTGGGGACAGCATGCGAGAAAAACTGTTTTTT,CAISGDSMREKLFF
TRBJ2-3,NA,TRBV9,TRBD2,TGTGCCAGCAGCGTACGAGATATAGCGGGAGGGGGGACGCAGTATTTT,CASSVRDIAGGGTQYF
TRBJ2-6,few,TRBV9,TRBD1,TGTGCCAGCAGACCTCCGGGACAGGGAGAGTCTGGGGCCAACGTCCTGACTTTC,CASRPPGQGESGANVLTF
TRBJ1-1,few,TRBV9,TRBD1,TGTGCCAGCAGCTCGACAGGGGCTGAAGCTTTCTTT,CASSSTGAEAFF
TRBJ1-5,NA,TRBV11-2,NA,TGTGCCAGCAGCTTAAGTTCTTCCCATAGCAATCAGCCCCAGCATTTT,CASSLSSSHSNQPQHF
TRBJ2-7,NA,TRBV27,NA,TGTGCCAGCAGCCTCTCCTCTTTTCCGGGACAAAAGGGAAACTACGAGCAGTACTTC,CASSLSSFPGQKGNYEQYF
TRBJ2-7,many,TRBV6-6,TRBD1,TGTGCCAGCAGTCCCGGGACAGGCGGCGAGCAGTACTTC,CASSPGTGGEQYF
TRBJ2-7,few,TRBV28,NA,TGTGCCAGCAGTTTAAACTACGAGCAGTACTTC,CASSLNYEQYF
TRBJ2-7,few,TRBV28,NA,TGTGCCAGCAGTGCCGGGCCAGGGTACCACGAGCAGTACTTC,CASSAGPGYHEQYF
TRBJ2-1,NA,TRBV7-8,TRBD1,TGTGCCAGCAGCTCAGCCGGGACAGGGGGTAATGAGCAGTTCTTC,CASSSAGTGGNEQFF
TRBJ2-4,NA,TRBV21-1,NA,TGTGCCAGCAGCAAAGAGAGCCCTTGTGCCAAAAACATTCAGTACTTC,CASSKESPCAKNIQYF
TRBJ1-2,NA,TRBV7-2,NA,TGTGCCAGCAGCCGATCGACAGCTAACTATGGCTACACCTTC,CASSRSTANYGYTF
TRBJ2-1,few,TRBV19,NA,TGTGCCAGTAGTAAACGGGTGGGAGAGCAGTTCTTC,CASSKRVGEQFF
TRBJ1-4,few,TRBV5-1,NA,TGCGCCAGCAGCTTGGAGGGGAGATCGACTGAAAAACTGTTTTTT,CASSLEGRSTEKLFF
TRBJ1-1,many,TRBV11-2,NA,TGTGCCAGCAGCTCCCTCGGTATGGGGAACACTGAAGCTTTCTTT,CASSSLGMGNTEAFF